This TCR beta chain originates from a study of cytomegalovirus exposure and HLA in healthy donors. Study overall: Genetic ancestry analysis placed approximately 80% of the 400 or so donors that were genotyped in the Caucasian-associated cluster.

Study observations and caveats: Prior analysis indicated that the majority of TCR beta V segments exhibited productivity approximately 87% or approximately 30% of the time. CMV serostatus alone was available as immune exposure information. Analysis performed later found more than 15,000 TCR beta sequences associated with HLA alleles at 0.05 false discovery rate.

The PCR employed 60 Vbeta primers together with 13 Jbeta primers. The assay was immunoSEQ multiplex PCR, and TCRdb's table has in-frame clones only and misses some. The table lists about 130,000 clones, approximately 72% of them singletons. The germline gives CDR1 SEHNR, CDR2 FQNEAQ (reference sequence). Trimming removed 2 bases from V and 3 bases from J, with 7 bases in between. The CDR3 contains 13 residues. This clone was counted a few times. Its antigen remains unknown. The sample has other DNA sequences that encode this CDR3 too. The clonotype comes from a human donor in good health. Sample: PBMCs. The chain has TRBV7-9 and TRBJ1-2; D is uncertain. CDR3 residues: CASSLLRDYGYTF. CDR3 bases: TGTGCCAGCAGCTTACTACGGGACTATGGCTACACCTTC.